The sequence of this T cell receptor (beta chain) was determined in a study of cytomegalovirus exposure and HLA in healthy donors. Primers for the PCR totalled 60 Vbeta and 13 Jbeta. The repertoire was sequenced with immunoSEQ multiplex PCR; TCRdb's copy has only in-frame clones and lacks some. The sample has over 110,000 clones, about 80% seen once. Germline CDR1 is SQVTM and CDR2 is ANQGSEA. V lost 3 bases and J lost 1, with 9 bases in between. This CDR3 has 13 amino acids. Unrecorded immune exposures were likely, despite nominal health at sampling. This clone was seen more than once but under ten times. The antigen remains unidentified. Broader study findings: TCR beta sequences numbering 15,000 to 20,000 were associated with HLA alleles at 0.05 false discovery rate in a later analysis. In vitro, three CMV-associated chains proved specific for CMV antigens. Later analysis demonstrated an association between a missense DCLRE1C variant and TCR beta V- and J-gene trimming.

The chain links TRBV29-1 to TRBJ1-1; possibly TRBD1 for D (6 bases). This TCR came from a man aged 40-55 years in good health and CMV-seronegative. The sequenced sample was PBMCs. The CDR3 is CSVDRGANTEAFF. For the CDR3, the DNA is TGCAGCGTTGATCGGGGGGCGAACACTGAAGCTTTCTTT. Together with reference TRBV29-1 and TRBJ1-1, the CDR3 gives the full variable domain: SAVISQKPSRDICQRGTSLTIQCQVDSQVTMMFWYRQQPGQSLTLIATANQGSEATYESGFVIDKFPISRPNLTFSTLTVSNMSPEDSSIYLCSVDRGANTEAFFGQGTRLTVV.